This TCR beta chain was observed in a study of blood T cell repertoires in COVID-19 (dated by TCRdb to about 2020). A note on the overall study: Collaborator samples came from the United States, Italy and Spain and covered acute and convalescent phases of COVID-19. Subjects who had been exposed to COVID-19, were actively infected with it, or had recovered from it provided the deeply sampled blood TCRbeta repertoires that made up the dataset. Where available, HLA class I and class II types were obtained from metadata supplied by the sample provider rather than from assay-based typing. The prospective study material was composed of cDNA or gDNA derived from T cells, B-cell-depleted T cells, or PBMCs. A de-identified subject ID, COVID-19 status, age in years and sex were almost always included in the sample metadata. Samples came from the ongoing ImmuneRACE study (first 160 participants) plus 1,254 subjects from 6 global collaborators. The repertoires were released in a freely available public database intended as a resource for research on the immune response to SARS-CoV-2.

Trimming leaves V shorter by 8 bases and J shorter by 5 bases, with the junction holding 4 bases beyond the gene matches. The CDR3 holds 12 amino acids from the cysteine to the phenylalanine. The read is trimmed to its CDR3 DNA, 36 bases read in frame from base 1. In the germline V gene, CDR1 corresponds to MGHDK and CDR2 to SYGVNS. Samples from volunteer blood donors who had recovered from COVID-19 were contributed by a second Seattle source. Whole blood was collected in K2EDTA tubes by collaborating institutions according to the institutions' own protocols. For TCRbeta analysis, collaborators shipped samples as frozen whole blood, isolated PBMCs, or DNA extracted from either of those sample types. Remarks on this clone: No cognate antigen has been identified for it. No base-level quality is on record; no much larger clone is a single base apart.

TCRbeta CDR3 regions were amplified from genomic DNA using the immunoSEQ Assay, a bias-controlled multiplex PCR. The authors' analysis ran thus. The number of nucleated cells in each sample was estimated by amplification of reference gene primers within the assay. Sequence reads were collapsed and filtered to measure the absolute abundance of every unique TCRbeta CDR3 rearrangement. For each sample, productive Simpson clonality was calculated as the square root of Simpson's diversity index over productive rearrangements. Entries here come from immuneACCESS through TCRdb and include only in-frame sequences with V and J called. Some clones fail to appear in such tables; in the studies checked, an unresolved V gene covers under half of the shortfall, and the cause of the remainder is unknown. V, J and clone size reflect that table, while D and trimming were determined from the DNA. This sample has 210,000 or so clones in its table, and 70% to 80% of those were observed once. The ten largest clones take up approximately 13% of the sample.

Broad study findings and their caveats: How much clinical and demographic metadata was included differed by source and by participant, and the metadata was provided uncurated.

The sequence was collected from a man aged 50-60 years who had recovered from COVID-19. The chain is encoded by TRBV25-1 joined to TRBJ2-7; 9 junctional bases match TRBD1. Specimen: peripheral blood. DNA sequence: TGTGCCAGCGGACGGACAGGGGACGAGCAGTACTTC. It codes for CASGRTGDEQYF.